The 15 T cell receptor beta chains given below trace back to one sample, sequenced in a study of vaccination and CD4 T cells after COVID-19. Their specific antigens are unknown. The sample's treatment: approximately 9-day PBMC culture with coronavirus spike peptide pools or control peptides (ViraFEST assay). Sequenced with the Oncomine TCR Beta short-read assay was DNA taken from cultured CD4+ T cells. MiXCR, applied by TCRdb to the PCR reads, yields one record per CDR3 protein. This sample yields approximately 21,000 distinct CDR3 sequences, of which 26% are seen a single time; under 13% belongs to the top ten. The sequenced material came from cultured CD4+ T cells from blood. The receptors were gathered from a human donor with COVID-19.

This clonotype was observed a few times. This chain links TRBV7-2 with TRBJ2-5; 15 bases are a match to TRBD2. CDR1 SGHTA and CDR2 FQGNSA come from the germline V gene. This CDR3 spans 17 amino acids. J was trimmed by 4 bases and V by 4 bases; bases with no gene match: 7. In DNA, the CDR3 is TGTGCCAGCAGCTGGGGACTAGCGGGGGGAAGCAGAGAGACCCAGTACTTC. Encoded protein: CASSWGLAGGSRETQYF.

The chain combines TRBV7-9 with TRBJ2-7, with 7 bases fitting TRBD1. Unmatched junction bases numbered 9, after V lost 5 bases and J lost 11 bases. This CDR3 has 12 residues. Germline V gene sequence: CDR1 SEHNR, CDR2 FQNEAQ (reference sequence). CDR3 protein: CASSEGQSSEYF. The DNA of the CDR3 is TGTGCCAGCAGCGAGGGACAGTCCAGCGAGTACTTC.

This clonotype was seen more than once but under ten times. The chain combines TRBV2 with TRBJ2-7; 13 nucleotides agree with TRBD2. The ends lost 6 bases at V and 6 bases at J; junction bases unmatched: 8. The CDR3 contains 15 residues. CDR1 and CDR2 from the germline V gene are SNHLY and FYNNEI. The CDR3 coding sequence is TGTGCCAGCAGGCTACTAGCGGGGGGGCGTCTCGAGCAGTACTTC. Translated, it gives CASRLLAGGRLEQYF. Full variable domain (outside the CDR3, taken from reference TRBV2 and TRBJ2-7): EPEVTQTPSHQVTQMGQEVILRCVPISNHLYFYWYRQILGQKVEFLVSFYNNEISEKSEIFDDQFSVERPDGSNFTLKIRSTKLEDSAMYFCASRLLAGGRLEQYFGPGTRLTVT.

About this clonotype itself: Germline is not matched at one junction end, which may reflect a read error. The CDR3 is CASSLGTGVWNF. The CDR3 DNA follows: TGTGCCAGCAGTTTGGGGACAGGGGTGTGGAATTTT. V is TRBV28 and J is TRBJ1-5; 10 bases are shared with TRBD1. Per the germline V gene, CDR1 is MDHEN and CDR2 is SYDVKM. This CDR3 contains 12 residues.

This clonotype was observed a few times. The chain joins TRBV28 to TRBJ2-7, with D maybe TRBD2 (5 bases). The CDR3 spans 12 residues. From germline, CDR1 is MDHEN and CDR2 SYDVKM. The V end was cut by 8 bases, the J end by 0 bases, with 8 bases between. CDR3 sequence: CASRRGSYEQYF. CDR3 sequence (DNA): TGTGCCAGCCGACGGGGCTCCTACGAGCAGTACTTC.

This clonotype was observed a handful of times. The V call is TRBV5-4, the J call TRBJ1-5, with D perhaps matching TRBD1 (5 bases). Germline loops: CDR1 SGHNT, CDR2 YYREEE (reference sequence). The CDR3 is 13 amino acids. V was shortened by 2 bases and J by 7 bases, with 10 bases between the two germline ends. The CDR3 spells CASSFQGAQPQHF. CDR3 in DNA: TGTGCCAGCAGCTTCCAGGGAGCGCAGCCCCAGCATTTT.

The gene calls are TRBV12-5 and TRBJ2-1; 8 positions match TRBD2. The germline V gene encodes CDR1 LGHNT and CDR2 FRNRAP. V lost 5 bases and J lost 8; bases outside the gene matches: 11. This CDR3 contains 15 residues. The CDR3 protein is CASGGGIAGFHEQFF. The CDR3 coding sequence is TGTGCTAGTGGTGGGGGTATAGCGGGGTTTCATGAGCAGTTCTTC.

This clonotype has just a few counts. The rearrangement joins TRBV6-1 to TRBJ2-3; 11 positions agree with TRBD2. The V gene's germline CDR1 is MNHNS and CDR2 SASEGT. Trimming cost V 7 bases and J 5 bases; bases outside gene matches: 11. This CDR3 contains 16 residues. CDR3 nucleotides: TGTGCCAGCACCGATAGCGGGGGGGCGGGTGGAGATACGCAGTATTTT. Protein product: CASTDSGGAGGDTQYF.

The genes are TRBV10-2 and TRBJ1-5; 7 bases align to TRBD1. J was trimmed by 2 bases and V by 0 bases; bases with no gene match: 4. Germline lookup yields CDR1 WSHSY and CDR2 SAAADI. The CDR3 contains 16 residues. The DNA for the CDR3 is TGCGCCAGCAGTGAGTCAGGGGGCCCTGGCAATCAGCCCCAGCATTTT. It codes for CASSESGGPGNQPQHF.

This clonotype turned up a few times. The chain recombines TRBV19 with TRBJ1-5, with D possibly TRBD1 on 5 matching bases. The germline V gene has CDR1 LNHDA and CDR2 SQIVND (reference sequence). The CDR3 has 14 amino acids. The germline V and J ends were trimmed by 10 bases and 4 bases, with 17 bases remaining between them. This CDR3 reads CATSGRAGNQPQHF. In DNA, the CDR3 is TGTGCCACCTCGGGCAGGGCGGGGAATCAGCCCCAGCATTTT. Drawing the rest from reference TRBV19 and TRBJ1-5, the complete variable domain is DGGITQSPKYLFRKEGQNVTLSCEQNLNHDAMYWYRQDPGQGLRLIYYSQIVNDFQKGDIAEGYSVSREKKESFPLTVTSAQKNPTAFYLCATSGRAGNQPQHFGDGTRLSIL.

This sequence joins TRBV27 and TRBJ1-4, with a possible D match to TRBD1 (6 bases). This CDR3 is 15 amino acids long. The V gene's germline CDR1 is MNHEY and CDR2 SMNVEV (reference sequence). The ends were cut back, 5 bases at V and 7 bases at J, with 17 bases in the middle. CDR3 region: CASSQSGVLVEKLFF. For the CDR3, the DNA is TGTGCCAGCAGTCAATCAGGGGTGTTAGTTGAAAAACTGTTTTTT.

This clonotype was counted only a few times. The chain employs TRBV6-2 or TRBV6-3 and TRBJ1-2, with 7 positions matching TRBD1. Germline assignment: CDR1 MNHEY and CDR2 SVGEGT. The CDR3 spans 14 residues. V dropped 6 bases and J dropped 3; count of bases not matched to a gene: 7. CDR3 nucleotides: TGTGCCAGCAGGCAGGGGGGGTCCGACTATGGCTACACCTTC. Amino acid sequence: CASRQGGSDYGYTF.

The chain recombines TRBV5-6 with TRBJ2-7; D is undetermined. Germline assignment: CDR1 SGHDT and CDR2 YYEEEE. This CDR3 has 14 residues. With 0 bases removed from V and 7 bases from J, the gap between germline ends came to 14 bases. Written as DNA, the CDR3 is TGTGCCAGCAGCTTGGGCAGGACGCCTCGGGAGCAGTACTTC. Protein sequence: CASSLGRTPREQYF.

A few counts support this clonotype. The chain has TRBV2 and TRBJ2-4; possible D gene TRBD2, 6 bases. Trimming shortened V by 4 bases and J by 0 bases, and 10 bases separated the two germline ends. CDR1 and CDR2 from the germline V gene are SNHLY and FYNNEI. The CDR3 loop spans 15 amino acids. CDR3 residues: CASSGEALAKNIQYF. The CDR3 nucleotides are TGTGCCAGCAGTGGGGAGGCCCTAGCCAAAAACATTCAGTACTTC. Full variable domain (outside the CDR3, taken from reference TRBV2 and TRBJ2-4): EPEVTQTPSHQVTQMGQEVILRCVPISNHLYFYWYRQILGQKVEFLVSFYNNEISEKSEIFDDQFSVERPDGSNFTLKIRSTKLEDSAMYFCASSGEALAKNIQYFGAGTRLSVL.

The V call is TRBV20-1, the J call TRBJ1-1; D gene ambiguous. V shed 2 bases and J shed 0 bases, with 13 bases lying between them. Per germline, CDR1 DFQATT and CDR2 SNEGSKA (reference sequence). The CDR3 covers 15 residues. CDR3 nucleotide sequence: TGCAGTGCTAGAACCCCGAGCACCGTGAACACTGAAGCTTTCTTT. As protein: CSARTPSTVNTEAFF.